Listed below are T cell receptor beta chains from one sample, sequenced in a study of Ad26.COV2.S vaccination and SARS-CoV-2 variants. Sequencing used immunoSEQ multiplex PCR; TCRdb keeps in-frame clones, though not all of them. The sample includes about 350,000 clones, around 88% of them seen just once. The sample consisted of peripheral blood, taken in a trial of Ad26.COV2.S vaccine versus placebo. These receptors were obtained from a person aged 18-65 years who received the Ad26.COV2.S COVID-19 vaccine or a placebo. The CDR3 runs from the conserved cysteine through the conserved F or W. A D gene is named only where the DNA matches it firmly. A row's size may be missing; if present it is once, few, many or a size class.

size,V,D,J,DNA,CDR3
-,TRBV12-3/TRBV12-4,-,TRBJ2-7,TGTGCCAGCAGTTTAACGTCCAGGGACGAGCAGTACTTC,CASSLTSRDEQYF
-,TRBV9,-,TRBJ2-1,TGTGCCAGCAGCGTGAGCATTGGGGGGTCAGCTTCGAATGAGCAGTTCTTC,CASSVSIGGSASNEQFF
-,TRBV7-8,-,TRBJ2-1,TGTGCCAGCAGCCCCCGGGACCTATCCTACAATGAGCAGTTCTTC,CASSPRDLSYNEQFF
-,TRBV4-3,-,TRBJ1-1,TGCGCCAGCAGCCAAGATCTGGGGAACACTGAAGCTTTCTTT,CASSQDLGNTEAFF
-,TRBV6-5,-,TRBJ1-2,TGTGCCAGCAACGGGGTGGGCATCTTCGGTCGCTACACCTTC,CASNGVGIFGRYTF
-,TRBV6-5,TRBD1,TRBJ2-7,TGTGCCAGCAGACCGGGACAGGGTCTCAACGAGCAGTACTTC,CASRPGQGLNEQYF
-,TRBV7-2,TRBD1,TRBJ2-1,TGTGCCAGCAGCTCCTCCAGGGGGCTCCTAGGGAATGAGCAGTTCTTC,CASSSSRGLLGNEQFF
-,TRBV3-1/TRBV3-2,-,TRBJ1-1,TGTGCCAGCAGTCTACAGCCACTGAACACTGAAGCTTTCTTT,CASSLQPLNTEAFF
-,TRBV19,-,TRBJ2-4,TGTGCCAGTAGTATTCCAGGGACCAAAAACATTCAGTACTTC,CASSIPGTKNIQYF
-,TRBV6-6,-,TRBJ1-5,TGTGCCAGCAGTTACTCACGGGACAATCAGCCCCAGCATTTT,CASSYSRDNQPQHF
-,TRBV15,-,TRBJ1-2,TGTGCCACCAGCAGAGATGGGGGGCGCAACTATGGCTACACCTTC,CATSRDGGRNYGYTF
-,TRBV12-3/TRBV12-4,-,TRBJ1-2,TGTGCCAGCAGTCCTATCGCGGCGCACCTCCAGACCTTC,CASSPIAAHLQTF
once,TRBV6-6,TRBD2,TRBJ2-7,TGTGCCAGCAGCCCAACTAGCGTGGCCTACGAGCAGTACTTC,CASSPTSVAYEQYF
-,TRBV6-6,-,TRBJ1-6,TGTGCCAGCAGTTCCCCCCCAAATAATTCACCCCTCCACTTT,CASSSPPNNSPLHF
-,TRBV27,-,TRBJ2-2,TGTGCCAGCAGTTTAAACGGAGTTAACACCGGGGAGCTGTTTTTT,CASSLNGVNTGELFF
-,TRBV5-1,TRBD1,TRBJ1-6,TGCGCCAGCAGCCTACAGGGGAGAAATTCACCCCTCCACTTT,CASSLQGRNSPLHF
-,TRBV5-5,TRBD1,TRBJ2-7,TGTGCCAGCAGAGATCGGGACAGGGGAGCCTACGAGCAGTACTTC,CASRDRDRGAYEQYF
-,TRBV4-3,-,TRBJ1-4,TGCGCCAGCAGCCAAGGGGACGGGGAAAATGAAAAACTGTTTTTT,CASSQGDGENEKLFF
once,TRBV7-9,-,TRBJ2-5,TGTGCCAGCGGCCGGGACCACCAAGAGACCCAGTACTTC,CASGRDHQETQYF
-,TRBV20-1,TRBD2,TRBJ2-3,TGCAGTGCTAGTTTCGCGGGAGAAGACACAGATACGCAGTATTTT,CSASFAGEDTDTQYF
-,TRBV18,-,TRBJ2-3,TGTGCCAGCTCACCACCGAGGGGGGCGAGCACAGATACGCAGTATTTT,CASSPPRGASTDTQYF
-,TRBV6-5,-,TRBJ1-1,TGTGCCAGCAAGGCAGACATGAACACTGAAGCTTTCTTT,CASKADMNTEAFF
-,TRBV21-1,-,TRBJ2-7,TGTGCCAGCAGCAAAGAGGGCTCCTACGAGCAGTACTTC,CASSKEGSYEQYF
-,TRBV18,-,TRBJ1-1,TGTGCCAGCTCACCGGAGTCAAACACTGAAGCTTTCTTT,CASSPESNTEAFF
-,TRBV10-1,TRBD2,TRBJ2-1,TGCGCCAGCAGTGACGGAGCGGGAGACGTTAATGAGCAGTTCTTC,CASSDGAGDVNEQFF
-,TRBV5-1,-,TRBJ1-1,TGCGCCAGCAGCTTGGATTCCGCGGGGGGCACTGAAGCTTTCTTT,CASSLDSAGGTEAFF
many,TRBV4-2,-,TRBJ2-1,TGTGCCAGCAGCCAAAAAGAAAGGGGGGGACCCTACAATGAGCAGTTCTTC,CASSQKERGGPYNEQFF
once,TRBV3-1/TRBV3-2,-,TRBJ2-1,TGTGCCAGCAGCCAAGAAAGGACAGGCGGGGACAATGAGCAGTTCTTC,CASSQERTGGDNEQFF
once,TRBV3-1/TRBV3-2,-,TRBJ2-1,TGTGCCAGCAGTCCAGACAGGGGAGGGCATGAGCAGTTCTTC,CASSPDRGGHEQFF
-,TRBV15,TRBD2,TRBJ2-3,TGTGCCACCAGCAGACAGAGCGGGAGCGGCACAGATACGCAGTATTTT,CATSRQSGSGTDTQYF
-,TRBV5-1,-,TRBJ2-3,TGCGCCAGCAGCTTGGAGGCGGGAAGCCGGAATACGCAGTATTTT,CASSLEAGSRNTQYF